The source of this TCR beta chain is a study of T-cell memory formation after mild COVID-19. About the research overall: TCR clusters largely stayed donor specific.

TCRdb processed the 5' RACE reads anew with MiXCR; each CDR3 protein has one entry. The sample carries 350,000 to 500,000 distinct CDR3 sequences, 20% to 25% recorded once. Unmatched junction bases numbered 7, after V lost 7 bases and J lost 0 bases. CDR3 length: 15 residues. CDR1 and CDR2 (germline): SGHRS, YFSETQ. General study points: Contracting CD4+ clones were located mainly in CM and EM, and CD8+ clones in EMRA. Memory sampled before infection contained some responding clones, suggesting cross-reactive memory joined.

A word on this clonotype: Its antigen remains unknown.

The receptor was isolated from an adult woman who had mild COVID-19 (a few samples of this study predate the infection). Cell type and time point are not known. The source material was PBMCs or a T cell subset sorted from them (not recorded which). This sequence joins TRBV5-1 and TRBJ2-1; 7 bases fit TRBD1. The CDR3 sequence is CASGEGASSYNEQFF. CDR3 nucleotides: TGCGCCAGCGGCGAGGGGGCAAGCTCCTACAATGAGCAGTTCTTC.